The 22 T cell receptor beta chains presented below share a single source sample, sequenced in a study of blood T cell repertoires in COVID-19. TCRdb's table, derived via immunoSEQ multiplex PCR, lists solely in-frame clones and lacks some. The sample has roughly 130,000 clones; approximately 80% are singletons. Source material: peripheral blood. The origin of the receptors is an older man with acute or convalescent COVID-19.

The rearrangement links TRBV10-2 to TRBJ2-5; TRBD2 aligns across 8 bases. Germline V gene lookup returns CDR1 WSHSY and CDR2 SAAADI. This CDR3 comprises 14 residues. With 6 bases clipped from V and 2 bases from J, the junction kept 5 bases outside the gene matches. CDR3 region: CASRRTSPQETQYF. The CDR3, as DNA: TGCGCCAGCAGGAGGACTAGCCCACAAGAGACCCAGTACTTC.

The chain combines TRBV29-1 with TRBJ1-1, with TRBD1 as a possible D gene (5 bases). From germline, CDR1 is SQVTM and CDR2 ANQGSEA. The V gene lost 7 bases and the J gene lost 8 bases, with 14 bases spanning the gap. The length of the CDR3 is 11 residues. The CDR3 loop is CSAREGLEAFF. The DNA for the CDR3 is TGCAGCGCCCGAGAGGGACTCGAAGCTTTCTTT.

The J gene is TRBJ2-2, the V gene TRBV9, with TRBD1 identical over 8 bases. J gave up 3 bases and V 4 bases, and 5 bases lay outside the gene matches. Germline assignment: CDR1 SGDLS and CDR2 YYNGEE. The CDR3 is 15 amino acids. CDR3 DNA: TGTGCCAGCAGCCCTCGGACAGGGTACACCGGGGAGCTGTTTTTT. Its protein product is CASSPRTGYTGELFF. The complete variable domain, with remaining parts taken from reference TRBV9 and TRBJ2-2, reads DSGVTQTPKHLITATGQRVTLRCSPRSGDLSVYWYQQSLDQGLQFLIQYYNGEERAKGNILERFSAQQFPDLHSELNLSSLELGDSALYFCASSPRTGYTGELFFGEGSRLTVL.

The gene calls are TRBV6-5 and TRBJ2-7, with D possibly TRBD1 on 5 matching bases. V was shortened by 9 bases and J by 2 bases, with 20 bases between the two germline ends. The CDR3 has 15 residues. CDR1 MNHEY and CDR2 SVGAGI come from the germline V gene. This chain's CDR3 is CASHVQALGAYEQYF. The CDR3 coding sequence is TGTGCCAGTCACGTACAGGCCCTGGGCGCCTACGAGCAGTACTTC.

The V call is TRBV6-5, the J call TRBJ1-4, with D possibly TRBD1 on 5 matching bases. Germline V gives CDR1 MNHEY, CDR2 SVGAGI. This CDR3 contains 14 residues. The V end was cut by 8 bases, the J end by 0 bases, with 10 bases between. The CDR3 here is CASGRQTTNEKLFF. Here the CDR3 DNA reads TGTGCCAGCGGACGACAGACAACTAATGAAAAACTGTTTTTT.

In this sample, this clone turned up once. The chain has TRBV18 and TRBJ2-3; 7 bases are shared with TRBD2. The V and J ends lost 3 bases and 2 bases, in that order; junction bases with no gene match: 8. CDR3 length: 16 amino acids. Germline lookup yields CDR1 KGHSH and CDR2 LQKENI. The CDR3 loop reads CASSPNAAGVTDTQYF. The CDR3 nucleotides are TGTGCCAGCTCACCTAATGCGGCGGGGGTCACAGATACGCAGTATTTT.

This rearrangement joins TRBV27 to TRBJ1-1; unclear D gene. Between the trimmed V and J ends, which lost 3 bases and 0 bases, there was a span of 8 bases. This CDR3 is built from 14 residues. Germline V gene sequence: CDR1 MNHEY, CDR2 SMNVEV (reference sequence). CDR3 amino acids: CASSFRTVNTEAFF. The DNA of the CDR3 is TGTGCCAGCAGTTTTCGCACAGTGAACACTGAAGCTTTCTTT.

The chain couples TRBV29-1 to TRBJ1-1; 7 positions agree with TRBD1. The CDR3 covers 13 residues. With 5 bases clipped from V and 5 bases from J, the junction kept 8 bases outside the gene matches. In germline, CDR1 is SQVTM, CDR2 ANQGSEA. DNA for the CDR3: TGCAGCGTTCTCATCTACAGGGGAACTGAAGCTTTCTTT. Its translation is CSVLIYRGTEAFF.

This sequence joins TRBV6-5 and TRBJ1-1; D is unresolved. Per the germline V gene, CDR1 is MNHEY and CDR2 is SVGAGI. The V end lost 0 bases, the J end lost 4 bases, and 9 bases lay between the germline ends. The CDR3 covers 14 residues. As DNA, the CDR3 is TGTGCCAGCAGTTACTCGATTGCGGCCACTGAAGCTTTCTTT. This gives the protein CASSYSIAATEAFF.

The chain has TRBV3-1 (or the pseudogene TRBV3-2) and TRBJ1-2; 7 bases are shared with TRBD1. The CDR3 has 15 amino acids. With 1 base clipped from V and 8 bases from J, the junction kept 10 bases outside the gene matches. Germline lookup yields CDR1 LGHDT and CDR2 YNNKEL (reference sequence). Written as DNA, the CDR3 is TGTGCCAGCAGCCAAGCCCCGACAGGGTTGAGGGGCTACACCTTC. Protein product: CASSQAPTGLRGYTF.

This chain uses TRBV5-4 with TRBJ1-4; D is undetermined. In germline, CDR1 is SGHNT, CDR2 YYREEE (reference sequence). V lost 4 bases to trimming and J lost 5 bases, with 12 bases between them. This CDR3 contains 14 residues. The chain's CDR3 is CASSARAENEKLFF. CDR3 nucleotide sequence: TGTGCCAGCAGCGCGAGGGCAGAGAATGAAAAACTGTTTTTT.

The chain couples TRBV5-1 to TRBJ2-7, with D perhaps TRBD2 (6 bases). Per germline, CDR1 SGHRS and CDR2 YFSETQ. V dropped 2 bases and J dropped 3 bases, with 15 bases sitting between them. The CDR3 contains 15 residues. The CDR3 region has the DNA TGCGCCAGCAGCTTCCTCGGCGGGGCCCTCTACGAGCAGTACTTC. Protein product: CASSFLGGALYEQYF. Full variable domain (rest looked up from reference TRBV5-1 and TRBJ2-7): KAGVTQTPRYLIKTRGQQVTLSCSPISGHRSVSWYQQTPGQGLQFLFEYFSETQRNKGNFPGRFSGRQFSNSRSEMNVSTLELGDSALYLCASSFLGGALYEQYFGPGTRLTVT.

V gene TRBV19 combines with J gene TRBJ1-5; the D is unclear. Germline-derived CDR1 and CDR2 are LNHDA and SQIVND (reference sequence). The V and J ends lost 6 bases and 2 bases respectively, with 17 bases between them. This CDR3 is 16 amino acids long. Here the CDR3 reads CASSSSVTGGNQPQHF. The CDR3 DNA is TGTGCCAGTAGCTCCTCTGTCACGGGAGGCAATCAGCCCCAGCATTTT.

This chain uses TRBV28 with TRBJ1-2, with D possibly matching TRBD1 (5 bases). Trimming cost V 2 bases and J 6 bases, with 13 bases left between them. Germline V gene lookup returns CDR1 MDHEN and CDR2 SYDVKM. This CDR3 is 14 amino acids long. CDR3 DNA: TGTGCCAGCAGTTTAAGGACACCCGTGAATGGCTACACCTTC. Protein product: CASSLRTPVNGYTF.

This sequence joins TRBV7-8 and TRBJ1-2, with 9 bases matching TRBD1. This CDR3 spans 15 amino acids. Germline V gene lookup returns CDR1 SGHVS and CDR2 FQNEAQ. J was trimmed by 6 bases and V by 3 bases; bases with no gene match: 8. CDR3 in DNA: TGTGCCAGCAGCTTCGGGGGACAGGGCTCCGATGGCTACACCTTC. Its translation is CASSFGGQGSDGYTF.

The CDR3 is CASSQDRSKSNEKLFF. Here the CDR3 DNA reads TGTGCCAGCAGCCAAGATCGGTCGAAAAGTAATGAAAAACTGTTTTTT. V is TRBV14 and J is TRBJ1-4; D ambiguous. The CDR3 contains 16 residues. V was clipped by 0 bases and J by 4 bases, with 12 bases between them. Germline CDR1 SGHDN, CDR2 FVKESK.

The chain couples TRBV6-1 to TRBJ2-3; 10 nucleotides line up with TRBD1. The V gene's germline CDR1 is MNHNS and CDR2 SASEGT. V lost 3 bases to trimming and J lost 4 bases; unmatched junction nucleotides: 4. The CDR3 has 15 amino acids. CDR3 sequence (DNA): TGTGCCAGCAGTGAGCCGGGACAGGGGTCAGATACGCAGTATTTT. It yields the protein CASSEPGQGSDTQYF.

This chain connects TRBV7-2 to TRBJ2-1; D perhaps matches TRBD1 (6 bases). Germline-derived CDR1 and CDR2 are SGHTA and FQGNSA. The germline V and J ends were trimmed by 5 bases and 6 bases, with 11 bases remaining between them. The CDR3 covers 13 residues. In nucleotides, the CDR3 is TGTGCCAGCAGCATTGGACAGACCAATGAGCAGTTCTTC. Its translation: CASSIGQTNEQFF.

Details on this clone: This CDR3 is also generated by other DNA sequences in the sample. V gene TRBV27 combines with J gene TRBJ1-5; the D is unclear. This CDR3 is 15 amino acids long. CDR1 and CDR2 (germline): MNHEY, SMNVEV (reference sequence). V lost 0 bases and J 0 bases, leaving 6 bases between the germline ends. The CDR3 loop is CASSLSPGSNQPQHF. The CDR3 DNA is TGTGCCAGCAGTTTATCGCCCGGTAGCAATCAGCCCCAGCATTTT.

The J gene is TRBJ1-5, the V gene TRBV27; 10 bases map to TRBD1. CDR3 size: 14 residues. Germline-derived CDR1 and CDR2 are MNHEY and SMNVEV (reference sequence). V shed 3 bases and J 9 bases; nucleotides not matched to a gene: 5. CDR3 region: CASSFGQGGVPQHF. CDR3 coding DNA: TGTGCCAGCAGTTTCGGACAGGGGGGGGTGCCCCAGCATTTT.

V and J are TRBV2 and TRBJ2-1, with 10 bases lining up with TRBD2. The CDR3 is made up of 14 amino acids. Unmatched junction bases numbered 5, after V lost 8 bases and J lost 4 bases. Germline loops: CDR1 SNHLY, CDR2 FYNNEI. The CDR3 DNA sequence: TGTGCCAGCCGCCTAGCGGGGGAATACAATGAGCAGTTCTTC. Protein: CASRLAGEYNEQFF.

The rearrangement uses TRBV25-1 and TRBJ2-3, with a possible D match to TRBD2 (5 bases). Deletions cut 9 bases from V and 0 bases from J, with 10 bases between. Germline V gene sequence: CDR1 MGHDK, CDR2 SYGVNS. The CDR3 has 13 residues. The CDR3 protein is CARGRLSTDTQYF. The CDR3 region has the DNA TGTGCCAGGGGGAGACTTAGCACAGATACGCAGTATTTT. The full variable domain, in which reference TRBV25-1 and TRBJ2-3 provide the parts outside the CDR3, is EADIYQTPRYLVIGTGKKITLECSQTMGHDKMYWYQQDPGMELHLIHYSYGVNSTEKGDLSSESTVSRIRTEHFPLTLESARPSHTSQYLCARGRLSTDTQYFGPGTRLTVL.